Listed here are 28 T cell receptor beta chains from one sample, sequenced in a study of CD8 T cells in ankylosing spondylitis. Broader study findings: It appeared that ankylosing spondylitis blood was characterized by a TCR beta motif of seven or eight highly homologous variants.

These receptors lack a known antigen. Each CDR3 protein gets one entry after TCRdb re-called the 5' RACE reads with MiXCR. The sample carries under 950,000 distinct CDR3 sequences, roughly 20% recorded once. Input material: blood, either unsorted or a sorted T cell fraction (not recorded which). The receptors come from a male donor with ankylosing spondylitis.

Only a few counts were recorded for this clonotype. V usage is TRBV20-1 and J usage is TRBJ1-2; D might be TRBD1 (5 bases). In germline, CDR1 is DFQATT, CDR2 SNEGSKA (reference sequence). Trimming took 5 bases from V and 8 from J, leaving 18 bases between them. The CDR3 extends over 13 amino acids. Here the CDR3 reads CSAPAAGAVGYTF. The CDR3 DNA sequence: TGCAGTGCTCCCGCCGCCGGGGCCGTGGGCTACACCTTC.

This clonotype was counted between two and nine times. The chain joins TRBV5-1 to TRBJ2-7; D perhaps matches TRBD1 (7 bases). CDR1 and CDR2 from the germline V gene are SGHRS and YFSETQ. V was pared by 2 bases and J by 4 bases, with 13 bases between. This CDR3 comprises 14 residues. The CDR3 nucleotides read TGCGCCAGCAGCTTTTCAGGGGGGAAATACGAGCAGTACTTC. It encodes CASSFSGGKYEQYF.

This CDR3 reads CASSYSRQGNTEAFF. The CDR3 nucleotides read TGTGCCAGCAGTTACTCTCGACAGGGGAACACTGAAGCTTTCTTT. This sequence joins TRBV6-5 and TRBJ1-1; 7 bases are shared with TRBD1. The CDR3 contains 15 residues. V was pared by 0 bases and J by 1 base, with 2 bases of the junction left unmatched. Germline lookup yields CDR1 MNHEY and CDR2 SVGAGI.

V gene TRBV9 combines with J gene TRBJ1-1; D may be TRBD1 (5 bases). The CDR3 is 15 residues long. The V end lost 7 bases, the J end lost 4 bases, and 20 bases lay between the germline ends. Germline CDR1 reads SGDLS; CDR2 reads YYNGEE. CDR3 region: CASSHGGGAGTEAFF. The CDR3 DNA follows: TGTGCCAGCTCCCATGGAGGAGGGGCCGGCACTGAAGCTTTCTTT.

The CDR3: CASSLGVFGDQETQYF. Written as DNA, the CDR3 is TGTGCCAGCAGCTTAGGGGTTTTCGGAGACCAAGAGACCCAGTACTTC. J is TRBJ2-5 and V is TRBV11-3, with D uncertain. Per the germline V gene, CDR1 is SGHNT and CDR2 is YENEEA. The CDR3 sequence is 16 residues long. V shed 1 base and J shed 0 bases, with 12 bases lying between them. The variable domain in full, with the rest retrieved from reference TRBV11-3 and TRBJ2-5, is EAGVVQSPRYKIIEKKQPVAFWCNPISGHNTLYWYLQNLGQGPELLIRYENEEAVDDSQLPKDRFSAERLKGVDSTLKIQPAELGDSAVYLCASSLGVFGDQETQYFGPGTRLLVL.

The sample holds a few counts of this clonotype. The gene calls are TRBV5-6 and TRBJ2-1; 8 bases map to TRBD2. J was trimmed by 9 bases and V by 6 bases; bases with no gene match: 14. The CDR3 extends over 15 amino acids. Germline CDR1 reads SGHDT; CDR2 reads YYEEEE. The chain's CDR3 is CASTPGTSRLREQFF. The CDR3 DNA reads as TGTGCCAGCACCCCCGGGACTAGTCGGCTCCGTGAGCAGTTCTTC.

This clonotype was counted between two and nine times. V usage is TRBV4-1 and J usage is TRBJ2-5, with TRBD2 matching 11 bases. Germline V gives CDR1 MGHRA, CDR2 YSYEKL. Germline trimming cut 4 bases from V and 4 bases from J; bases unmatched to any gene: 5. This CDR3 comprises 15 residues. CDR3 sequence: CASSPGLAERETQYF. The CDR3, as DNA: TGCGCCAGCAGCCCGGGACTAGCGGAGCGAGAGACCCAGTACTTC.

The rearrangement joins TRBV28 to TRBJ2-1; D not certain. Germline assignment: CDR1 MDHEN and CDR2 SYDVKM. Trimming shortened V by 5 bases and J by 0 bases, and 14 bases separated the two germline ends. The CDR3 covers 16 residues. The CDR3 DNA reads TGTGCCAGCAGTCCCCTAGTGGGCCTCTCCTACAATGAGCAGTTCTTC. Its translation is CASSPLVGLSYNEQFF.

This clonotype was seen a handful of times. The chain has TRBV6-5 and TRBJ2-3; 9 nucleotides line up with TRBD2. Germline V lookup: CDR1 MNHEY, CDR2 SVGAGI. This CDR3 is 15 amino acids long. The V segment lost 4 bases and the J segment 7 bases; nucleotides outside the gene matches: 9. CDR3 amino acids: CASSSTGTSQNTQYF. The CDR3 DNA sequence: TGTGCCAGCAGTTCCACTGGGACTAGCCAAAATACGCAGTATTTT.

This clonotype occurred a few times. V is TRBV10-3 and J is TRBJ2-1, with 8 bases fitting TRBD2. V shed 2 bases and J 6 bases; nucleotides not matched to a gene: 9. The CDR3 runs 16 residues. Germline values: CDR1 ENHRY, CDR2 SYGVKD. CDR3: CAISETGLAGVNEQFF. The CDR3 DNA reads as TGTGCCATCAGTGAGACCGGACTAGCTGGAGTCAATGAGCAGTTCTTC.

The chain couples TRBV20-1 to TRBJ2-2; D possibly corresponds to TRBD2 (6 bases). Germline CDR1 is DFQATT and CDR2 is SNEGSKA (reference sequence). The germline V and J ends were trimmed by 3 bases and 3 bases, with 14 bases remaining between them. This CDR3 comprises 15 residues. The CDR3 sequence: CSARVSGWDTGELFF. The CDR3 coding sequence is TGCAGTGCTAGGGTCAGCGGGTGGGACACCGGGGAGCTGTTTTTT.

This clonotype came up a few times. The chain couples TRBV9 to TRBJ2-7; D call uncertain. This CDR3 is built from 14 residues. Germline V gene sequence: CDR1 SGDLS, CDR2 YYNGEE. With 0 bases removed from V and 0 bases from J, the gap between germline ends came to 7 bases. DNA for the CDR3: TGTGCCAGCAGCGTAGTTGGAGACTCCTACGAGCAGTACTTC. Residues: CASSVVGDSYEQYF. Full variable domain (outside the CDR3, taken from reference TRBV9 and TRBJ2-7): DSGVTQTPKHLITATGQRVTLRCSPRSGDLSVYWYQQSLDQGLQFLIQYYNGEERAKGNILERFSAQQFPDLHSELNLSSLELGDSALYFCASSVVGDSYEQYFGPGTRLTVT.

This clonotype was counted only a few times. The rearrangement uses TRBV3-1 and TRBJ1-1, with 12 positions matching TRBD1. The germline CDR1 and CDR2 sequences are LGHDT and YNNKEL (reference sequence). With 4 bases clipped from V and 1 base from J, the junction kept 4 bases outside the gene matches. CDR3 size: 16 residues. The CDR3 loop is CASSPGTGGRNTEAFF. Written as DNA, the CDR3 is TGTGCCAGCAGCCCGGGGACAGGGGGCAGGAACACTGAAGCTTTCTTT.

The gene calls are TRBV9 and TRBJ2-2; no reliable D call. V lost 3 bases to trimming and J lost 4 bases, with 7 bases between them. Looked up from germline, CDR1 is SGDLS and CDR2 is YYNGEE. The CDR3 spans 13 residues. CDR3 coding DNA: TGTGCCAGCAGCGAAAGGGCCACCGGGGAGCTGTTTTTT. Residues: CASSERATGELFF.

This clonotype was observed a few times. The V gene is TRBV18, the J gene TRBJ2-6, with 8 bases that match TRBD1. Per germline, CDR1 KGHSH and CDR2 LQKENI. CDR3 length: 21 residues. With V trimmed by 2 bases and J by 1 base, 16 bases remained unmatched. In DNA form, the CDR3 reads TGTGCCAGCTCACCATGGCCGCCAGGGGGCGACAGTCTTTCTGGGGCCAACGTCCTGACTTTC. Translated: CASSPWPPGGDSLSGANVLTF.

J is TRBJ2-3 and V is TRBV3-1; D may correspond to TRBD1 or TRBD2 (5 bases each). The CDR3 runs to 18 residues. V was shortened by 8 bases and J by 2 bases, with 26 bases between the two germline ends. Per germline, CDR1 LGHDT and CDR2 YNNKEL (reference sequence). CDR3 sequence (DNA): TGTGCCAGCGGCGGCGGGCGGGCCGACAGTCTATTCACAGATACGCAGTATTTT. It is translated as CASGGGRADSLFTDTQYF.

This clonotype was seen more than once but under ten times. The J gene is TRBJ2-5, the V gene TRBV6-5; 7 bases match TRBD1. Germline CDR1 is MNHEY and CDR2 is SVGAGI. This CDR3 is 14 amino acids long. The J segment lost 5 bases and the V segment lost 0 bases, leaving 3 bases of the junction unmatched. For the CDR3, the DNA is TGTGCCAGCAGTTACTCGACAGGGTGGGAGACCCAGTACTTC. It yields the protein CASSYSTGWETQYF.

J is TRBJ1-1 and V is TRBV5-1, with a weak D call TRBD1 (5 bases). The CDR3 is 15 amino acids. V was cut by 2 bases and J by 5 bases, with 16 bases left in between. Germline V CDR1 and CDR2: SGHRS, YFSETQ. For the CDR3, the DNA is TGCGCCAGCAGCTTCGGGCAGGGCGGAGGGACTGAAGCTTTCTTT. Its protein product is CASSFGQGGGTEAFF.

The sample holds a few counts of this clonotype. The V gene is TRBV27, the J gene TRBJ1-1; D uncertain. From germline, CDR1 is MNHEY and CDR2 SMNVEV (reference sequence). V lost 5 bases, J lost 1 base, and 11 bases lay in between. CDR3 length equals 14 residues. The CDR3 DNA sequence: TGTGCCAGCAGTCCAATCCACACGAACACTGAAGCTTTCTTT. It is translated as CASSPIHTNTEAFF.

The table lists this clonotype with a few counts. The rearrangement joins TRBV20-1 to TRBJ2-5; D is possibly TRBD1 or TRBD2 (5 bases each). This CDR3 contains 14 residues. V was trimmed by 3 bases and J by 2 bases, leaving 13 bases between them. CDR1 and CDR2 from the germline V gene are DFQATT and SNEGSKA (reference sequence). The DNA of the CDR3 is TGCAGTGCTAGTCTTATGGGGGTTCAAGAGACCCAGTACTTC. It encodes CSASLMGVQETQYF.

V and J are TRBV7-3 and TRBJ2-2, with D possibly matching TRBD1 (5 bases). Germline V lookup: CDR1 SGHTA, CDR2 FQGTGA. V lost 5 bases and J lost 6, with 13 bases in between. The CDR3 length is 14 residues. Here the CDR3 reads CASSADSHAGELFF. In DNA, the CDR3 is TGTGCCAGCAGCGCCGACAGTCACGCCGGGGAGCTGTTTTTT.

This clonotype was detected only once. The chain has TRBV5-1 and TRBJ1-4; D not resolved. The CDR3 spans 14 residues. Per the germline V gene, CDR1 is SGHRS and CDR2 is YFSETQ. V dropped 4 bases and J dropped 8 bases, with 15 bases sitting between them. The CDR3 coding sequence is TGCGCCAGCAGCACTTACGGGTTCGGCGAAAAACTGTTTTTT. This translates into CASSTYGFGEKLFF.

This chain connects TRBV7-3 to TRBJ2-1; D is possibly TRBD1 or TRBD2 (5 bases each). Trimming took 2 bases from V and 6 from J, leaving 11 bases between them. CDR1 SGHTA and CDR2 FQGTGA come from the germline V gene. The CDR3 length is 14 residues. The DNA of the CDR3 is TGTGCCAGCAGCTTAGGTGGGGGATTCAATGAGCAGTTCTTC. Protein: CASSLGGGFNEQFF.

The chain carries TRBV18 and TRBJ2-3, with a tentative D call TRBD1 (6 bases). CDR1 and CDR2 from the germline V gene are KGHSH and LQKENI. The CDR3 has 15 residues. Trimming shortened V by 3 bases and J by 3 bases, and 13 bases separated the two germline ends. DNA for the CDR3: TGTGCCAGCTCACCTCGACGTCAGGGGACAGATACGCAGTATTTT. Protein: CASSPRRQGTDTQYF.

V gene TRBV29-1 combines with J gene TRBJ1-4; D call uncertain. The CDR3 is made up of 14 amino acids. V gave up 4 bases and J gave up 2 bases, with 11 bases separating them. The germline gives CDR1 SQVTM, CDR2 ANQGSEA. The CDR3 nucleotides read TGCAGCGTTGGCCCCGACCATACTAATGAAAAACTGTTTTTT. It specifies CSVGPDHTNEKLFF.

CDR3 nucleotides: TGTGCCAGCAGCATTTTGGGGGACCGATACAATGAGCAGTTCTTC. This encodes CASSILGDRYNEQFF. The chain carries TRBV5-5 and TRBJ2-1, with D perhaps assigned TRBD1 or TRBD2 (5 bases each). Germline lookup yields CDR1 SGHKS and CDR2 YYEKEE (reference sequence). Trimming cost V 4 bases and J 4 bases, with 15 bases left between them. This CDR3 region has 15 residues.

The chain has TRBV5-1 and TRBJ2-1; D is undetermined. The CDR3 spans 15 residues. Germline CDR1 and CDR2: SGHRS and YFSETQ. Trimming shortened V by 1 base and J by 0 bases, and 8 bases separated the two germline ends. The DNA for the CDR3 is TGCGCCAGCAGCTTGCCTTCCAGCTCCTACAATGAGCAGTTCTTC. Translation: CASSLPSSSYNEQFF. The complete variable domain, with remaining parts taken from reference TRBV5-1 and TRBJ2-1, reads KAGVTQTPRYLIKTRGQQVTLSCSPISGHRSVSWYQQTPGQGLQFLFEYFSETQRNKGNFPGRFSGRQFSNSRSEMNVSTLELGDSALYLCASSLPSSSYNEQFFGPGTRLTVL.

The chain recombines TRBV18 with TRBJ2-1, with 10 bases lining up with TRBD2. The CDR3 consists of 17 residues. Germline CDR1 is KGHSH and CDR2 is LQKENI. V gave up 3 bases and J gave up 5 bases; unmatched junction bases: 10. The DNA for the CDR3 is TGTGCCAGCTCACCCCCTCCTAGCGGGGGAACCAACAATGAGCAGTTCTTC. Protein sequence: CASSPPPSGGTNNEQFF.